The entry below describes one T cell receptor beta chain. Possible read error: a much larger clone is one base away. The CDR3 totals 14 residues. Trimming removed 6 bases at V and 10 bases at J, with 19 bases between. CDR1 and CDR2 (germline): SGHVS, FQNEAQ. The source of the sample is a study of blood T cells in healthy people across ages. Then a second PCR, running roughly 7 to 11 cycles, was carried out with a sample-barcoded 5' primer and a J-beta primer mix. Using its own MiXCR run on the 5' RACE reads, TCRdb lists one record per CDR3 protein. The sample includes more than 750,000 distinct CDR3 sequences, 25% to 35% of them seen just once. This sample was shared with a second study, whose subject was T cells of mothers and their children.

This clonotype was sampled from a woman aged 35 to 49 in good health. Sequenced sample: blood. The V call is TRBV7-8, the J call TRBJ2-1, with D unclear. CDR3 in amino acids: CASRGMTGPYEQFF. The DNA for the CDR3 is TGTGCCAGCAGAGGGATGACTGGACCCTACGAGCAGTTCTTC. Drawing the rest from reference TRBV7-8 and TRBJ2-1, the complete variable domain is GAGVSQSPRYKVAKRGQDVALRCDPISGHVSLFWYQQALGQGPEFLTYFQNEAQLDKSGLPSDRFFAERPEGSVSTLKIQRTQQEDSAVYLCASRGMTGPYEQFFGPGTRLTVL.